This TCR beta chain was identified during a study of blood T cell repertoires in COVID-19 (dated by TCRdb to the early 2020s). For the study in its entirety: The collaborator samples originated in the United States, Italy and Spain and spanned the acute and convalescent phases of COVID-19. The material from the prospective study consisted of cDNA or gDNA derived from T cells, B-cell-depleted T cells, or PBMCs. Deeply sampled blood TCRbeta repertoires from subjects exposed to, actively infected with, or recovered from COVID-19 were included in the dataset. The repertoires were released in a freely available public database meant as a resource for research on the immune response to SARS-CoV-2. The samples were drawn from two sources: the first 160 participants of the ongoing ImmuneRACE study, and 1,254 subjects contributed by 6 global collaborators. Nearly every sample came with metadata listing a de-identified subject ID, COVID-19 status, age in years and sex. Where HLA class I and class II types were available, the types were taken from metadata supplied by the sample provider, not from assay-based typing.

As for this clone: Its binding antigen is unknown. Nothing much larger sits one base from this clone, and base qualities are not available.

TCRbeta CDR3 regions were amplified from genomic DNA using the immunoSEQ Assay, a bias-controlled multiplex PCR. On the authors' methods: The number of nucleated cells in each sample was estimated by amplification of reference gene primers within the assay. Sequence reads were collapsed and filtered to measure the absolute abundance of every unique TCRbeta CDR3 rearrangement. For each sample, productive Simpson clonality was calculated by taking the square root of Simpson's diversity index across productive rearrangements. Held by TCRdb, this immuneACCESS table contains in-frame sequences only and omits some clones. Under half of the omission traces to an unresolved V gene where checked; the cause of the rest is unknown. Clone size and V and J calls were adopted from that table, with D and trimming inferred from the DNA. Counted in this sample were some 150,000 clones; approximately 83% of them appeared once. About 3.5% of the sample is in the top ten clones.

Points the paper makes about the study in general: The amount of clinical and demographic metadata varied by source and participant and was provided uncurated.

The germline V and J ends show losses of 7 bases and 0 bases respectively, and no gene match explains 6 bases of the junction. The CDR3 measures 15 amino acids from cysteine to phenylalanine. Just the 45-base CDR3 DNA is kept, in frame starting at base 1. The germline V gene (reference sequence) yields LNHDA for CDR1 and SQIVND for CDR2. The collaborating institutions used their own protocols to collect whole blood in K2EDTA tubes. For TCRbeta analysis, collaborators shipped samples as frozen whole blood, isolated PBMCs, or DNA extracted from either of those sample types. This sequence was found in a man in his 70s with acute or convalescent COVID-19. Recombination connected TRBV19 to TRBJ1-3; TRBD1 aligns with 7 central bases. The sequenced sample consisted of peripheral blood. At the DNA level, the sequence is TGTGCCAGTAAGGACAGGCCGAGCTCTGGAAACACCATATATTTT. It encodes CASKDRPSSGNTIYF.